These 20 T cell receptor beta chains were sequenced from one sample in a study of T cells in Graves' hyperthyroidism and ophthalmopathy. Researchers took RNA transcripts and amplified the TCR beta CDR3 regions from them. First-round RT-PCR of the TCR CDR3 relied on the HTBI primer set. TCRdb called the multiplex PCR reads again in MiXCR, with one record for every CDR3 protein. In the table there are hundreds of thousands of distinct CDR3 sequences, roughly 17% of which are singletons. The specimen sequenced was blood. These receptors all come from a woman aged 18-29 years with Graves' ophthalmopathy.

This rearrangement joins TRBV4-1 to TRBJ2-2; D uncertain. The germline V and J ends were trimmed by 1 base and 8 bases, with 11 bases remaining between them. Germline V lookup: CDR1 MGHRA, CDR2 YSYEKL. This CDR3 has 14 residues. The CDR3 DNA sequence: TGCGCCAGCAGCCAAGGCCCGGTGTCGGGGGAGCTGTTTTTT. Its translation: CASSQGPVSGELFF.

This chain joins TRBV11-3 and TRBJ2-1, with TRBD1 matching 10 bases. The ends lost 5 bases at V and 9 bases at J; junction bases unmatched: 10. The CDR3 covers 15 residues. Germline values: CDR1 SGHNT, CDR2 YENEEA. CDR3 protein: CASSPRGQGPGEQFF. The DNA for the CDR3 is TGTGCCAGCAGCCCTCGGGGACAGGGGCCCGGTGAGCAGTTCTTC.

This clonotype appeared many times. CDR3 nucleotide sequence: TGTGCCCTCCGTCTCTACAATGAGCAGTTCTTC. This gives the protein CALRLYNEQFF. The V gene is TRBV30, the J gene TRBJ2-1; D ambiguous. CDR3 length: 11 residues. V lost 8 bases and J lost 3, with 8 bases in between. CDR1 is GTSNPN and CDR2 is SVGIG in the germline V gene (reference sequence).

A note on this clonotype: This could be a read error, since a much larger clone is one nucleotide away. The chain is built from TRBV7-2 and TRBJ2-7; the D gene is possibly TRBD1 (5 bases). V was cut by 0 bases and J by 2 bases, with 8 bases left in between. Germline V CDR1 and CDR2: SGHTA, FQGNSA. The length of the CDR3 is 14 residues. The CDR3 loop reads CASSLAAGPYEQYF. CDR3 nucleotide sequence: TGTGCCAGCAGCTTAGCGGCAGGGCCCTACGAGCAGTACTTC.

This clonotype was counted a single time. The rearrangement uses TRBV6-1 and TRBJ1-2, with 10 bases fitting TRBD1. J was trimmed by 4 bases and V by 5 bases; bases with no gene match: 7. This CDR3 has 15 amino acids. The germline V gene has CDR1 MNHNS and CDR2 SASEGT. CDR3 sequence: CASSPETGGLYGYTF. The CDR3 DNA reads TGTGCCAGCAGTCCCGAGACAGGGGGCCTCTATGGCTACACCTTC.

The genes are TRBV7-3 and TRBJ2-3, with TRBD1 matching over 10 bases. V shed 5 bases, J shed 5 bases, and the junction held 22 bases outside the gene matches. This CDR3 contains 20 residues. Germline lookup yields CDR1 SGHTA and CDR2 FQGTGA. CDR3 sequence (DNA): TGTGCCAGCAGCCGACTCCTGGACAGGGGGTTTTATGAGTTAGGAGATACGCAGTATTTT. Encoded protein: CASSRLLDRGFYELGDTQYF.

This clonotype was observed a single time. The chain uses TRBV11-2 and TRBJ2-1, with 13 bases matching TRBD2. Germline CDR1 SGHAT, CDR2 FQNNGV. The CDR3 loop spans 16 amino acids. V lost 5 bases and J lost 7; bases outside the gene matches: 8. The CDR3 reads CASSLTSGGIVNEQFF. The CDR3 DNA reads TGTGCCAGCAGCCTGACTAGCGGGGGGATTGTGAATGAGCAGTTCTTC. Variable domain in full (rest from reference TRBV11-2 and TRBJ2-1): EAGVAQSPRYKIIEKRQSVAFWCNPISGHATLYWYQQILGQGPKLLIQFQNNGVVDDSQLPKDRFSAERLKGVDSTLKIQPAKLEDSAVYLCASSLTSGGIVNEQFFGPGTRLTVL.

This clonotype was detected many times. This chain links TRBV28 with TRBJ1-5; possibly TRBD1 for D (5 bases). CDR3 size: 16 residues. Trimming shortened V by 4 bases and J by 3 bases, and 16 bases separated the two germline ends. CDR1 and CDR2 (germline): MDHEN, SYDVKM. The CDR3 is CASSSLAGVNNQPQHF. CDR3 coding DNA: TGTGCCAGCAGTTCCCTAGCGGGGGTCAACAATCAGCCCCAGCATTTT.

This clonotype was observed a handful of times. This sequence joins TRBV30 and TRBJ1-4; D remains unclear. The CDR3 is 10 residues long. Germline loops: CDR1 GTSNPN, CDR2 SVGIG (reference sequence). Trimming took 5 bases from V and 7 from J, leaving 5 bases between them. Here the CDR3 reads CAWGTEKLFF. The CDR3 nucleotides read TGTGCCTGGGGCACTGAAAAACTGTTTTTT.

This clonotype was counted ten times or more. The gene calls are TRBV28 and TRBJ2-3; 10 bases match TRBD2. V shed 5 bases, J shed 5 bases, and the junction held 4 bases outside the gene matches. Germline CDR1 MDHEN, CDR2 SYDVKM. The CDR3 runs 14 residues. CDR3 nucleotides: TGTGCCAGCAGTAGCGGGGGGGTTGTAGATACGCAGTATTTT. Translation: CASSSGGVVDTQYF.

The rearrangement joins TRBV7-3 to TRBJ2-3, with 11 bases that match TRBD2. The V gene's germline CDR1 is SGHTA and CDR2 FQGTGA. Germline trimming cut 5 bases from V and 3 bases from J; bases unmatched to any gene: 7. CDR3 length: 16 amino acids. The DNA of the CDR3 is TGTGCCAGCAGCGTAAATAGCGGGGGGGTAACAGATACGCAGTATTTT. Translation gives CASSVNSGGVTDTQYF.

V and J are TRBV30 and TRBJ1-3; no clear D gene. Trimming took off 0 bases at V and 2 bases at J, with 11 bases between the two ends. Germline V gene sequence: CDR1 GTSNPN, CDR2 SVGIG (reference sequence). The CDR3 covers 15 residues. The CDR3: CAWSVHGSPGNTIYF. The CDR3 DNA is TGTGCCTGGAGTGTACACGGGTCCCCTGGAAACACCATATATTTT. Combining the CDR3 with reference TRBV30 and TRBJ1-3 gives the whole variable domain SQTIHQWPATLVQPVGSPLSLECTVEGTSNPNLYWYRQAAGRGLQLLFYSVGIGQISSEVPQNLSASRPQDRQFILSSKKLLLSDSGFYLCAWSVHGSPGNTIYFGEGSWLTVV.

This clonotype appeared many times. The gene calls are TRBV11-3 and TRBJ1-1; 10 bases fit TRBD1. With 2 bases clipped from V and 11 bases from J, the junction kept 2 bases outside the gene matches. Per germline, CDR1 SGHNT and CDR2 YENEEA. There are 12 residues in the CDR3. CDR3 amino acids: CASSLSGQGAFF. The CDR3 DNA is TGTGCCAGCAGCTTATCGGGACAGGGGGCTTTCTTT.

The sample holds many counts of this clonotype. This rearrangement joins TRBV29-1 to TRBJ2-5; 8 bases align to TRBD2. Germline V CDR1 and CDR2: SQVTM, ANQGSEA. The CDR3 loop spans 12 amino acids. V lost 8 bases to trimming and J lost 5 bases; unmatched junction nucleotides: 7. CDR3 sequence (DNA): TGCAGCTCCGAGCGGGAGCGGGAGACCCAGTACTTC. It yields the protein CSSERERETQYF.

This clonotype was found many times. The V gene is TRBV6-5, the J gene TRBJ2-7; no clear D gene. The length of the CDR3 is 13 residues. V was clipped by 0 bases and J by 5 bases, with 8 bases between them. CDR1 and CDR2 from the germline V gene are MNHEY and SVGAGI. The CDR3 sequence: CASSYSGLHEQYF. The DNA for the CDR3 is TGTGCCAGCAGTTACTCGGGGTTGCACGAGCAGTACTTC.

The sample holds a few counts of this clonotype. The rearrangement links TRBV5-6 to TRBJ1-1; tentative D call: TRBD1 (5 bases). This CDR3 has 11 residues. Trimming shortened V by 4 bases and J by 9 bases, and 10 bases separated the two germline ends. The V gene's germline CDR1 is SGHDT and CDR2 YYEEEE. The CDR3 region is CASSMGPKAFF. The CDR3 DNA is TGTGCCAGCAGCATGGGACCTAAAGCTTTCTTT.

This clonotype was seen ten or more times. This chain links TRBV9 with TRBJ2-2, with 9 nucleotides matching TRBD1. The trim removed 1 base at V and 7 bases at J, leaving 5 bases unmatched. The CDR3 contains 15 residues. Germline V CDR1 and CDR2: SGDLS, YYNGEE. CDR3 region: CASSVLTGGSGELFF. Written as DNA, the CDR3 is TGTGCCAGCAGCGTATTGACAGGGGGTAGCGGGGAGCTGTTTTTT.

J is TRBJ2-2 and V is TRBV7-2, with 13 bases identical to TRBD2. The V gene end was trimmed by 1 base and the J gene end by 3 bases; junction bases not matched to a gene: 2. The germline CDR1 and CDR2 sequences are SGHTA and FQGNSA. This CDR3 is 17 amino acids long. CDR3 DNA: TGTGCCAGCAGCTTAGGGACTAGCGGGGGCCACACCGGGGAGCTGTTTTTT. As protein: CASSLGTSGGHTGELFF.

The rearrangement joins TRBV5-1 to TRBJ2-3; the D is unclear. Germline V gene data show CDR1 as SGHRS and CDR2 as YFSETQ. The CDR3 length is 14 residues. Trimming removed 0 bases from V and 6 bases from J, with 11 bases in between. The CDR3 region is CASSLAPPGDTQYF. The CDR3 nucleotides read TGCGCCAGCAGCTTGGCCCCGCCTGGCGATACGCAGTATTTT.

This clonotype was seen only a few times. The chain is built from TRBV19 and TRBJ1-5; D possibly corresponds to TRBD1 (6 bases). The CDR3 extends over 15 amino acids. Germline V gene lookup returns CDR1 LNHDA and CDR2 SQIVND (reference sequence). With 4 bases removed from V and 1 base from J, the gap between germline ends came to 11 bases. CDR3 residues: CASSRQVTSNQPQHF. CDR3 sequence (DNA): TGTGCCAGTAGTAGACAGGTAACGAGCAATCAGCCCCAGCATTTT.